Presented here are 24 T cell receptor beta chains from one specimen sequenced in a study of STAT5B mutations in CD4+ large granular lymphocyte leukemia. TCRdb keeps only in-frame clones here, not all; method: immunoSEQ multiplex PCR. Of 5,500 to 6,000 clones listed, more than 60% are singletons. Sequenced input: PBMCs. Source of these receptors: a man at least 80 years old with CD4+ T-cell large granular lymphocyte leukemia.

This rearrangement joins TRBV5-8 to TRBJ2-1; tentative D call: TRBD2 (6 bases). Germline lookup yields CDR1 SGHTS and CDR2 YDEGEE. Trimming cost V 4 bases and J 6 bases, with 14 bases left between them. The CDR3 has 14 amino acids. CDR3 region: CASSPGGRFNEQFF. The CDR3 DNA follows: TGTGCCAGCAGCCCTGGAGGGCGCTTCAATGAGCAGTTCTTC.

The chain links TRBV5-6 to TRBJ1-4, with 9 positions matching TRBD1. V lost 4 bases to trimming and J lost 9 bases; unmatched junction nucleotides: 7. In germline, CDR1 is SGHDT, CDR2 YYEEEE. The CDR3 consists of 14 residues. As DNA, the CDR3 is TGTGCCAGCAGCGCCGGGACAGGGTCTCAAAAACTGTTTTTT. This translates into CASSAGTGSQKLFF.

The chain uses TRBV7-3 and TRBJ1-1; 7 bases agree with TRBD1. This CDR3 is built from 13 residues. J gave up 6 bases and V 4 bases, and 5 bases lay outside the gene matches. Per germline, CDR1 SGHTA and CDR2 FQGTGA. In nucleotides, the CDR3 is TGTGCCAGCAGCTCACGGACAGGCTCTGAAGCTTTCTTT. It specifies CASSSRTGSEAFF.

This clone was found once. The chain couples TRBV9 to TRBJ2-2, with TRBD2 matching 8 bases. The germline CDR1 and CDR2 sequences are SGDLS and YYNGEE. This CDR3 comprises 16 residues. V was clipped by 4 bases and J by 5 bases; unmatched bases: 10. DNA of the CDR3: TGTGCCAGCAGCCCATCCGGGGGGGGCCTTACCGGGGAGCTGTTTTTT. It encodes CASSPSGGGLTGELFF.

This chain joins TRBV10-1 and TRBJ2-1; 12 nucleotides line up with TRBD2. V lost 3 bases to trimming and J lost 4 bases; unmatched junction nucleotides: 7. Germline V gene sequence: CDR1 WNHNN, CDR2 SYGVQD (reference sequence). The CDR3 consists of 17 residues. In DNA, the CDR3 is TGCGCCAGCAGTGAATACGAGACTAGCGGGAGTTACAATGAGCAGTTCTTC. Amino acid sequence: CASSEYETSGSYNEQFF.

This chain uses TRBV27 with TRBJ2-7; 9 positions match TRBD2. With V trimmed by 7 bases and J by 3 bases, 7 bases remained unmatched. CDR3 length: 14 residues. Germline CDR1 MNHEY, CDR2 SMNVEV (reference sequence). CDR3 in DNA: TGTGCCAGCAAGGGACTAGCAGCTTTCTACGAGCAGTACTTC. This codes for CASKGLAAFYEQYF.

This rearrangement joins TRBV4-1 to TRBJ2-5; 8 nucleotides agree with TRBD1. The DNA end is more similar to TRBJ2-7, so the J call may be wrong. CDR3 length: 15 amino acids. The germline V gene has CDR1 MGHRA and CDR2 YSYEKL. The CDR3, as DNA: TGCGCCAGCAGCCCCAAGCAGGACAGGGTAGGCGAGCAGTACTTC. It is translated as CASSPKQDRVGEQYF.

The CDR3 nucleotides read TGCGCCAGCAGATACGAATGGACTTCTGAAGCTTTCTTT. It encodes CASRYEWTSEAFF. The chain carries TRBV5-1 and TRBJ1-1; D remains unclear. Trimming removed 5 bases from V and 6 bases from J, with 14 bases in between. From germline, CDR1 is SGHRS and CDR2 YFSETQ. This CDR3 comprises 13 residues.

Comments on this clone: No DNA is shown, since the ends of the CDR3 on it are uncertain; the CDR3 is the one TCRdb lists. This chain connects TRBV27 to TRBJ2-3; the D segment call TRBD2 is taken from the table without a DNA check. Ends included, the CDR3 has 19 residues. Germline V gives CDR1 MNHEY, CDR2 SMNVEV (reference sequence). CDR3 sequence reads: CASSSSTSGGAHSTDTQYF.

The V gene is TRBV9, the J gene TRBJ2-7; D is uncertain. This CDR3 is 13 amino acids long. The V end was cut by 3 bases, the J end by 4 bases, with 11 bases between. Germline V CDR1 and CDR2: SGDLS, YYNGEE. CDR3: CASSEGEGYEQYF. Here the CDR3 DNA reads TGTGCCAGCAGCGAGGGCGAAGGTTACGAGCAGTACTTC.

The CDR3 here is CASSLFPGVQETQYF. The CDR3 DNA reads TGTGCCAGCAGCTTGTTCCCGGGGGTCCAAGAGACCCAGTACTTC. V and J are TRBV5-6 and TRBJ2-5, with D perhaps matching TRBD2 (6 bases). The CDR3 consists of 15 residues. V was pared by 1 base and J by 1 base, with 11 bases between. Germline V gene lookup returns CDR1 SGHDT and CDR2 YYEEEE. Using reference TRBV5-6 and TRBJ2-5 for the parts outside the CDR3, the full variable domain is DAGVTQSPTHLIKTRGQQVTLRCSPKSGHDTVSWYQQALGQGPQFIFQYYEEEERQRGNFPDRFSGHQFPNYSSELNVNALLLGDSALYLCASSLFPGVQETQYFGPGTRLLVL.

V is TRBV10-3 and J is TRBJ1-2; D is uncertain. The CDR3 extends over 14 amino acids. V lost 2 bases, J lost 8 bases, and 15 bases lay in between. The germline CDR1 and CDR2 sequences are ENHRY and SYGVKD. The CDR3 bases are TGTGCCATCAGTGAGCCTGGGCCTCGTGAAGGCTACACCTTC. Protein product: CAISEPGPREGYTF.

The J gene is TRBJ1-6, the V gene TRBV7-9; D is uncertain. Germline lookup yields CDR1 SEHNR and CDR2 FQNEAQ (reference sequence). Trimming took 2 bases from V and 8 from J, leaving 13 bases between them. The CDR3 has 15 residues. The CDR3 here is CASSLLGQEYSPLHF. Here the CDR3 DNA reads TGTGCCAGCAGCTTACTCGGCCAGGAGTATTCACCCCTCCACTTT.

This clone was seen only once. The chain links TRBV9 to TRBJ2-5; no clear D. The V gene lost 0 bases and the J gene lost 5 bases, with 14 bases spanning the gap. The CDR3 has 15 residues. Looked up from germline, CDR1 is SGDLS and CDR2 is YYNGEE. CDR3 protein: CASSVVPSPAETQYF. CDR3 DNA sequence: TGTGCCAGCAGCGTAGTGCCTAGTCCGGCGGAGACCCAGTACTTC.

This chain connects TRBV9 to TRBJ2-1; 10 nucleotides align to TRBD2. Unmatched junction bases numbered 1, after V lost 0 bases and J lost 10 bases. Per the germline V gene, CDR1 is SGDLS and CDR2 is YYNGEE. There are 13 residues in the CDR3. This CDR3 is CASSVELAGEQFF. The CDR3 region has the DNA TGTGCCAGCAGCGTAGAACTAGCGGGGGAGCAGTTCTTC.

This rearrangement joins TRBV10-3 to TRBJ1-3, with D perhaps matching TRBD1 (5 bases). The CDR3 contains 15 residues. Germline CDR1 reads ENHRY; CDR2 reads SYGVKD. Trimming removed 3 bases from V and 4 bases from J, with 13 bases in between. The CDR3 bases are TGTGCCATCAGTGATCCGGGGGGTGTAGGAAACACCATATATTTT. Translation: CAISDPGGVGNTIYF.

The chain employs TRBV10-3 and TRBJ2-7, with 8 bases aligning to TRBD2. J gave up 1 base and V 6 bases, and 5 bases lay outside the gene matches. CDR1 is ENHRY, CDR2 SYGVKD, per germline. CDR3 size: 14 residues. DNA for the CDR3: TGTGCCATCAGACCGGGGGGGGGTTCCTACGAGCAGTACTTC. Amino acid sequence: CAIRPGGGSYEQYF.

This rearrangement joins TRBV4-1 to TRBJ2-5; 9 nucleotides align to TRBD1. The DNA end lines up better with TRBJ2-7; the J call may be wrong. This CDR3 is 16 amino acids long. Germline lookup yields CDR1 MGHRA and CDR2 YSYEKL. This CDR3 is CASSQVGQGLSYEQYF. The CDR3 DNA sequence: TGCGCCAGCAGCCAAGTGGGACAGGGCCTCTCCTACGAGCAGTACTTC.

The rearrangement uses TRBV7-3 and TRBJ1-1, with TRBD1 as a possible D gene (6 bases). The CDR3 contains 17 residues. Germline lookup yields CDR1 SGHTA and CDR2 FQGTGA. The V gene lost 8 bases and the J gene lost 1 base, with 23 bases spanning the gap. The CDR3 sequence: CASLFYGAGATNTEAFF. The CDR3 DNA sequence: TGTGCCAGCCTTTTTTACGGCGCAGGGGCTACGAACACTGAAGCTTTCTTT.

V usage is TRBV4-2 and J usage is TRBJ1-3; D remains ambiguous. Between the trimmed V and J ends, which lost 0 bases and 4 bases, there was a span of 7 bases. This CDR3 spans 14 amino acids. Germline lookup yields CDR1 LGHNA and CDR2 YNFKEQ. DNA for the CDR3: TGTGCCAGCAGCCAAGAGAGAGTCGGAAACACCATATATTTT. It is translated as CASSQERVGNTIYF.

The CDR3 nucleotides read TGTGCCAGCAGCGCGGGGGTACTTTACGACAATGAGCAGTTCTTC. It yields the protein CASSAGVLYDNEQFF. The V and J genes are TRBV4-2 and TRBJ2-1; TRBD2 matches 7 bases. After removal of 5 bases from V and 5 bases from J, the junction contained 9 bases not matched to a gene. This CDR3 is 15 amino acids long. CDR1 LGHNA and CDR2 YNFKEQ come from the germline V gene.

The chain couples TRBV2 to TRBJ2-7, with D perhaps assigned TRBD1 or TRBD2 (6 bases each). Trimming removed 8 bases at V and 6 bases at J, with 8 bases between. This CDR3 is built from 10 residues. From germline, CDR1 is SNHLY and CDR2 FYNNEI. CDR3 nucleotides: TGTGCCAGCCGGGGGCTCGAGCAGTACTTC. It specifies CASRGLEQYF. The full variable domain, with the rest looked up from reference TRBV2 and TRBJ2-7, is EPEVTQTPSHQVTQMGQEVILRCVPISNHLYFYWYRQILGQKVEFLVSFYNNEISEKSEIFDDQFSVERPDGSNFTLKIRSTKLEDSAMYFCASRGLEQYFGPGTRLTVT.

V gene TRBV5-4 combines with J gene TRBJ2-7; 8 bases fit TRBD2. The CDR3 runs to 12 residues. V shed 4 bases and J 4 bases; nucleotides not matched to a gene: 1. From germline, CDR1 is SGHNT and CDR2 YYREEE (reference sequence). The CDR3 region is CASSTSGYEQYF. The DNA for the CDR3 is TGTGCCAGCAGCACTAGCGGTTACGAGCAGTACTTC. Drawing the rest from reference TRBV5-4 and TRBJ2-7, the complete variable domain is ETGVTQSPTHLIKTRGQQVTLRCSSQSGHNTVSWYQQALGQGPQFIFQYYREEENGRGNFPPRFSGLQFPNYSSELNVNALELDDSALYLCASSTSGYEQYFGPGTRLTVT.

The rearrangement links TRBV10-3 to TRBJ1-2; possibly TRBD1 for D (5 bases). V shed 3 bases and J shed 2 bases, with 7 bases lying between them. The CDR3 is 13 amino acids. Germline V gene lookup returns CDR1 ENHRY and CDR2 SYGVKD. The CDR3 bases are TGTGCCATCAGTGACCACAGGAACTATGGCTACACCTTC. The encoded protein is CAISDHRNYGYTF.